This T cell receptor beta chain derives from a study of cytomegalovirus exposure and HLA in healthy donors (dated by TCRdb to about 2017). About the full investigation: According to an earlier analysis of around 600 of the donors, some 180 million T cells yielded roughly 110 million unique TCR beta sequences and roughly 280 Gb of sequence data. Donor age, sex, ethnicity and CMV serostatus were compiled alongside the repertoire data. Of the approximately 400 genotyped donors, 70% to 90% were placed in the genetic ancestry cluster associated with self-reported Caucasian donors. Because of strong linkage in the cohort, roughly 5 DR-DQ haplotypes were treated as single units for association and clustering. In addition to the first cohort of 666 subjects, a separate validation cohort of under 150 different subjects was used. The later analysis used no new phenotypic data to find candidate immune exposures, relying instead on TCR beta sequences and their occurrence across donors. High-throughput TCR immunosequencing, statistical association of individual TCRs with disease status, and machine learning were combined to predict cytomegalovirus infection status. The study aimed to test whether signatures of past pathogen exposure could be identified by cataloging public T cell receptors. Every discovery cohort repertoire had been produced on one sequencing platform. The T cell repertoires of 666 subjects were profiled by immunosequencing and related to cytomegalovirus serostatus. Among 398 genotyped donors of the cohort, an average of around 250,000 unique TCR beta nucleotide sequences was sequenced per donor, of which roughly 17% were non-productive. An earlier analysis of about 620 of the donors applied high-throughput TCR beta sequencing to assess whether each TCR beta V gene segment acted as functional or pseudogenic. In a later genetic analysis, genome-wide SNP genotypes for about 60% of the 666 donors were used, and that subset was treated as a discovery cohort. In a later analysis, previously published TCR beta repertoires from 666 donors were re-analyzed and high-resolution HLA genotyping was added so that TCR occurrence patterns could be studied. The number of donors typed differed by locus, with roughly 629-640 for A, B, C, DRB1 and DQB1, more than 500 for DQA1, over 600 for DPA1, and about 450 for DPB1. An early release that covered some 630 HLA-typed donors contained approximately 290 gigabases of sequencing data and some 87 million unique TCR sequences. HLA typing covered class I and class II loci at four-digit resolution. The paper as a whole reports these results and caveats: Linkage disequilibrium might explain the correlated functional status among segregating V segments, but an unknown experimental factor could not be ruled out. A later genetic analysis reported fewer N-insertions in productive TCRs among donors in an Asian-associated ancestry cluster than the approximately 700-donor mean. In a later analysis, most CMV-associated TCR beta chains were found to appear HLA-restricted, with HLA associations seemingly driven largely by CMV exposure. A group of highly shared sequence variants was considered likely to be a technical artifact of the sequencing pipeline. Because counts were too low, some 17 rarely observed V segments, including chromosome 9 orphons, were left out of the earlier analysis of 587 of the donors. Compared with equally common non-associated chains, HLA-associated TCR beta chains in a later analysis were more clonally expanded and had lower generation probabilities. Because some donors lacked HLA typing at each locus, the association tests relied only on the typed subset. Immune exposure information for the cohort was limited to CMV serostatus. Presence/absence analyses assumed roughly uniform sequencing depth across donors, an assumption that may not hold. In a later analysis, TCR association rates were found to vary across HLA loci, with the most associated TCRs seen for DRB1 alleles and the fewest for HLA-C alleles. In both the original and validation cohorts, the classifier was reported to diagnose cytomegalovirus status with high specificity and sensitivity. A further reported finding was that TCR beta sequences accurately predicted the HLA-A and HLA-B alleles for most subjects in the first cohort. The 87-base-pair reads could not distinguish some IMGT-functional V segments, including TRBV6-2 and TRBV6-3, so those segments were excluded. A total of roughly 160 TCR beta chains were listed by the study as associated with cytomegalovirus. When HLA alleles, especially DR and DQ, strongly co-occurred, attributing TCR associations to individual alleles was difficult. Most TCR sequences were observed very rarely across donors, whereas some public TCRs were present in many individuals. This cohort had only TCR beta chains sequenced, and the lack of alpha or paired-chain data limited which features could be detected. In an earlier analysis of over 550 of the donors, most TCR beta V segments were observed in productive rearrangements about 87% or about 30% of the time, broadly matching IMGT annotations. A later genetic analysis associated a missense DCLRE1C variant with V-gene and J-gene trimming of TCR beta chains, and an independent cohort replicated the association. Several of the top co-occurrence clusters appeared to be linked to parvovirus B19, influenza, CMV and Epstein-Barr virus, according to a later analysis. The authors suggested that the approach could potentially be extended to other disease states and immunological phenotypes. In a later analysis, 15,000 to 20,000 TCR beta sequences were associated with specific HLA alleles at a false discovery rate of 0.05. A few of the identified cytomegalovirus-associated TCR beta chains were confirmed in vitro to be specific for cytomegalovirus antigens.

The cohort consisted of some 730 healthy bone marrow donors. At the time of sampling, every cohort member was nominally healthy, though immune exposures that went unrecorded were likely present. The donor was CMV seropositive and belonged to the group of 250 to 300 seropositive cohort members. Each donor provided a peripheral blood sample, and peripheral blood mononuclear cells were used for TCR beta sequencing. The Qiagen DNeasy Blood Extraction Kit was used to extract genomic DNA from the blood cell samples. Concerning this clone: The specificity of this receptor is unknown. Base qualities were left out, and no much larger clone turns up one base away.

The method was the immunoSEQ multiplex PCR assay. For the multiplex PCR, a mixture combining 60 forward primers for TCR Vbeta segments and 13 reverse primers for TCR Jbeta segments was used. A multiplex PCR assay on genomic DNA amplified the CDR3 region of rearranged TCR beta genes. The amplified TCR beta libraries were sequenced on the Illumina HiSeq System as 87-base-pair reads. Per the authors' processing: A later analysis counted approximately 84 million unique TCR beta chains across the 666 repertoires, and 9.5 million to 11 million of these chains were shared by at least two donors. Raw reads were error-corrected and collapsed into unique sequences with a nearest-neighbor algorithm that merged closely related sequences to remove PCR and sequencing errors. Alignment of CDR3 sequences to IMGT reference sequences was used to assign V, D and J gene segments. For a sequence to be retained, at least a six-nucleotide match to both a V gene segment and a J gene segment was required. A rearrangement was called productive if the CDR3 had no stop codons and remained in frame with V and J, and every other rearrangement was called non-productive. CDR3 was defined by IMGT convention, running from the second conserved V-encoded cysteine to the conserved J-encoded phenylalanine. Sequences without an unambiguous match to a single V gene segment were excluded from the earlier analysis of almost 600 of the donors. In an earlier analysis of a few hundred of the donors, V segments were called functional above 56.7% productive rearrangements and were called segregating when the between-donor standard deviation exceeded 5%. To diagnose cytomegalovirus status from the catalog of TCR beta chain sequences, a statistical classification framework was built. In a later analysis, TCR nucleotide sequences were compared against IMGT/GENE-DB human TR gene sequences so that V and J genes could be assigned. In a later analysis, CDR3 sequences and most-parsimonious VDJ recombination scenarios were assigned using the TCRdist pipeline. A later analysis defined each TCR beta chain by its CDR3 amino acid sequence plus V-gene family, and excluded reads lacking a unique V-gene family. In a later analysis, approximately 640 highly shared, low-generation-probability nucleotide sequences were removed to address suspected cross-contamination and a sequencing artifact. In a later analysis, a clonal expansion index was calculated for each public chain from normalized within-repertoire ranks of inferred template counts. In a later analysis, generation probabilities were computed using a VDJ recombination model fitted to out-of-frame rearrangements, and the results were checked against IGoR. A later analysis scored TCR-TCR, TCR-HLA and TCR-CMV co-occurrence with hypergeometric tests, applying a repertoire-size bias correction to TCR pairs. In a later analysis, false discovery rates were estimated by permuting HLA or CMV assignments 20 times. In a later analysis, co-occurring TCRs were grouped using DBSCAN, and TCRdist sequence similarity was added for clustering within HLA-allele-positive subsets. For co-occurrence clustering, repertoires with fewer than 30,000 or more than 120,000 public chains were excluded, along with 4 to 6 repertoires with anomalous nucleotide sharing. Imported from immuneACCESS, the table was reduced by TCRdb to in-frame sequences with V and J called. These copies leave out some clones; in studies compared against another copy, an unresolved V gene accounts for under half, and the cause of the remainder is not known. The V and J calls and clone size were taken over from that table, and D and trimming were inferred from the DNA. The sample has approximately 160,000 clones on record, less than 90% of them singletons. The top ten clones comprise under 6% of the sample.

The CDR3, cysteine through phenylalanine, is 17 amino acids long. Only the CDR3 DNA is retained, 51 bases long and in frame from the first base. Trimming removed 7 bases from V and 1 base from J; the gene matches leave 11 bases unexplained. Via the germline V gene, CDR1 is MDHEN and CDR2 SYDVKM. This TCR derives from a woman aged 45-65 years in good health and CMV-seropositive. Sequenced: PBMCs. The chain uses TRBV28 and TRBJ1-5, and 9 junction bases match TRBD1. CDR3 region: CASTIRTGVGSNQPQHF. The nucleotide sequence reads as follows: TGTGCCAGCACCATCAGGACAGGGGTAGGAAGCAATCAGCCCCAGCATTTT. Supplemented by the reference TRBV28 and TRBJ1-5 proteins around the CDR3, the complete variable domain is DVKVTQSSRYLVKRTGEKVFLECVQDMDHENMFWYRQDPGLGLRLIYFSYDVKMKEKGDIPEGYSVSREKKERFSLILESASTNQTSMYLCASTIRTGVGSNQPQHFGDGTRLSIL.